One and the same sample provided the 17 T cell receptor beta chains below, sequenced in a study of blood T cell repertoires in COVID-19. Clones were read by immunoSEQ multiplex PCR, and TCRdb kept only the in-frame ones, dropping some. The sample carries more than 100,000 clones, 90% recorded once. What was sequenced was peripheral blood. The receptors stem from a woman aged 55-75 years with COVID-19, enrolled during active disease.

The CDR3 reads CASSLGTGVAGELFF. The CDR3 bases are TGTGCCAGCAGCTTAGGGACAGGGGTCGCCGGGGAGCTGTTTTTT. The genes are TRBV11-3 and TRBJ2-2, with 9 bases lining up with TRBD1. This CDR3 spans 15 amino acids. CDR1 and CDR2 (germline): SGHNT, YENEEA. V was clipped by 1 base and J by 6 bases; unmatched bases: 3.

The chain recombines TRBV7-3 with TRBJ2-5; the match to TRBD1 covers 8 bases. Germline V gene sequence: CDR1 SGHTA, CDR2 FQGTGA. The CDR3 runs to 16 residues. Trimming took 2 bases from V and 4 from J; bases not matched to a gene: 9. Here the CDR3 reads CASSLDSGRGLETQYF. DNA for the CDR3: TGTGCCAGCAGCTTAGATTCCGGCAGGGGGCTAGAGACCCAGTACTTC.

The chain combines TRBV5-1 with TRBJ1-5; D is perhaps TRBD1 (5 bases). The CDR3 is 15 amino acids. Trimming took off 1 base at V and 1 base at J, with 9 bases between the two ends. The germline V gene encodes CDR1 SGHRS and CDR2 YFSETQ. The CDR3 here is CASSLMSGSNQPQHF. The CDR3 DNA sequence: TGCGCCAGCAGCTTGATGTCAGGGAGCAATCAGCCCCAGCATTTT. The whole variable domain, remainder taken from reference TRBV5-1 and TRBJ1-5, is KAGVTQTPRYLIKTRGQQVTLSCSPISGHRSVSWYQQTPGQGLQFLFEYFSETQRNKGNFPGRFSGRQFSNSRSEMNVSTLELGDSALYLCASSLMSGSNQPQHFGDGTRLSIL.

This clone came up once. The rearrangement joins TRBV11-2 to TRBJ2-3; 8 bases agree with TRBD1. This CDR3 region has 16 residues. Germline CDR1 is SGHAT and CDR2 is FQNNGV. With 5 bases clipped from V and 7 bases from J, the junction kept 14 bases outside the gene matches. CDR3 in amino acids: CASSGGTGVSLNTQYF. CDR3 sequence (DNA): TGTGCCAGCAGCGGTGGGACAGGCGTCAGTTTGAATACGCAGTATTTT.

This clone occurred once. This sequence joins TRBV4-1 and TRBJ2-7; TRBD1 aligns across 7 bases. Losses at the gene ends were 4 bases for V and 0 bases for J; bases not matched to a gene: 6. Germline-derived CDR1 and CDR2 are MGHRA and YSYEKL. The CDR3 covers 15 residues. CDR3 loop: CASSPRDRSSYEQYF. Written as DNA, the CDR3 is TGCGCCAGCAGCCCCCGGGACAGAAGCTCCTACGAGCAGTACTTC.

In DNA, the CDR3 is TGTGCCAGCAGTAGGACAGGGGAAACTGAAGCTTTCTTT. It yields the protein CASSRTGETEAFF. V usage is TRBV12-3 or TRBV12-4 and J usage is TRBJ1-1; 9 bases agree with TRBD1. The CDR3 runs to 13 residues. The trim removed 5 bases at V and 5 bases at J, leaving 3 bases unmatched.

In this sample, this clone turned up a few times. The J gene is TRBJ1-5, the V gene TRBV5-8, with no clear D. From germline, CDR1 is SGHTS and CDR2 YDEGEE. The CDR3 covers 15 residues. The V gene lost 3 bases and the J gene lost 0 bases, with 10 bases spanning the gap. CDR3 protein: CASSSTGYSNQPQHF. In nucleotides, the CDR3 is TGTGCCAGCAGCTCCACCGGTTATAGCAATCAGCCCCAGCATTTT.

The chain joins TRBV5-5 to TRBJ1-1, with D possibly TRBD1 on 6 matching bases. CDR3 size: 15 residues. Germline V gene sequence: CDR1 SGHKS, CDR2 YYEKEE (reference sequence). V lost 4 bases to trimming and J lost 6 bases, with 19 bases between them. The CDR3: CASSNNLGAVSEAFF. CDR3 DNA sequence: TGTGCCAGCAGCAACAACCTGGGGGCTGTGTCTGAAGCTTTCTTT.

The CDR3 here is CASSQQGKYGYTF. For the CDR3, the DNA is TGTGCCAGCAGTCAACAGGGAAAGTATGGCTACACCTTC. V is TRBV12-3 or TRBV12-4 and J is TRBJ1-2; D may be TRBD1 (6 bases). The CDR3 consists of 13 residues. V was shortened by 5 bases and J by 5 bases, with 12 bases between the two germline ends.

This sequence joins TRBV5-6 and TRBJ1-2; 8 nucleotides line up with TRBD1. CDR3 length: 18 residues. V lost 3 bases to trimming and J lost 8 bases; unmatched junction nucleotides: 21. Germline CDR1 and CDR2: SGHDT and YYEEEE. The CDR3 is CASSSRTGSVRLAVGYTF. In nucleotides, the CDR3 is TGTGCCAGCAGCTCTCGGACAGGGTCGGTTCGACTCGCCGTCGGCTACACCTTC.

This clone was seen only a few times. This chain uses TRBV19 with TRBJ2-1; weak D call: TRBD2 (5 bases). V was cut by 5 bases and J by 2 bases, with 16 bases left in between. The CDR3 is made up of 16 amino acids. Per germline, CDR1 LNHDA and CDR2 SQIVND (reference sequence). CDR3 nucleotide sequence: TGTGCCAGTAGTCAAATAGGAGGAAGGGCCTACAATGAGCAGTTCTTC. This translates into CASSQIGGRAYNEQFF.

DNA of the CDR3: TGTGCCAGCAGCCCGAGCGGGGTCTCTGGAAACACCATATATTTT. Translating gives CASSPSGVSGNTIYF. The genes are TRBV3-1 (or the pseudogene TRBV3-2) and TRBJ1-3; no definite D call. With 4 bases removed from V and 0 bases from J, the gap between germline ends came to 10 bases. CDR3 size: 15 residues. Germline assignment: CDR1 LGHDT and CDR2 YNNKEL (reference sequence).

The chain joins TRBV2 to TRBJ1-4, with TRBD1 matching over 9 bases. The trim removed 8 bases at V and 8 bases at J, leaving 12 bases unmatched. In germline, CDR1 is SNHLY, CDR2 FYNNEI. This CDR3 has 15 amino acids. CDR3 residues: CASGDPGQGGEKLFF. The CDR3 DNA reads TGTGCCAGCGGGGACCCGGGACAGGGAGGCGAAAAACTGTTTTTT.

V is TRBV3-1 (or the pseudogene TRBV3-2) and J is TRBJ1-2; no clear D gene. CDR1 and CDR2 from the germline V gene are LGHDT and YNNKEL (reference sequence). Trimming left V 0 bases short and J 8 bases short, with 10 bases between. The CDR3 runs to 13 residues. CDR3 amino acids: CASSQDSLRGYTF. Here the CDR3 DNA reads TGTGCCAGCAGCCAAGATTCGCTACGAGGCTACACCTTC.

The genes are TRBV6-5 and TRBJ1-1; the D is unclear. Germline V lookup: CDR1 MNHEY, CDR2 SVGAGI. The CDR3 is 15 residues long. V was clipped by 0 bases and J by 0 bases, with 8 bases between them. CDR3 protein: CASSYSLSLNTEAFF. The CDR3 coding sequence is TGTGCCAGCAGTTACTCGCTGAGTTTGAACACTGAAGCTTTCTTT.

The chain carries TRBV6-2 or TRBV6-3 and TRBJ1-1; TRBD1 might be the D (5 bases). The germline CDR1 and CDR2 sequences are MNHEY and SVGEGT. The length of the CDR3 is 16 residues. Trimming removed 3 bases at V and 4 bases at J, with 18 bases between. For the CDR3, the DNA is TGTGCCAGCAGTTATTATGGCGGGAAGGGGACCACTGAAGCTTTCTTT. It specifies CASSYYGGKGTTEAFF.

The V and J genes are TRBV7-9 and TRBJ1-1; 9 nucleotides match TRBD1. The CDR3 extends over 16 amino acids. After removal of 5 bases from V and 6 bases from J, the junction contained 13 bases not matched to a gene. The germline V gene encodes CDR1 SEHNR and CDR2 FQNEAQ (reference sequence). The chain's CDR3 is CASSLTLLRTGAEAFF. The CDR3 DNA reads TGTGCCAGCAGCCTAACCTTACTCCGGACAGGGGCTGAAGCTTTCTTT.